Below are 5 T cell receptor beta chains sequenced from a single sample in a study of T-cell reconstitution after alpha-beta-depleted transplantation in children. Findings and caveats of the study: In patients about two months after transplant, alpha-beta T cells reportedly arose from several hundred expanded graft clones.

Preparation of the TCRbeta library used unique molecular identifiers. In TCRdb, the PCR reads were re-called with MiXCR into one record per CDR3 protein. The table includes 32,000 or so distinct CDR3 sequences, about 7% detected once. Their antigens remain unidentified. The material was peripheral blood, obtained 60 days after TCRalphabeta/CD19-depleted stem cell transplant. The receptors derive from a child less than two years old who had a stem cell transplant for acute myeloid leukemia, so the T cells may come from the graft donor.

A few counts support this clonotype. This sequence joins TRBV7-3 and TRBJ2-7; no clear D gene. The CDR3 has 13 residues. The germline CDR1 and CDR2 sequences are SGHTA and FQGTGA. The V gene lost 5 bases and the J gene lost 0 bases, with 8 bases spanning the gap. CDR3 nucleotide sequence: TGTGCCAGCAGCATGACACCCTCCTACGAGCAGTACTTC. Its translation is CASSMTPSYEQYF.

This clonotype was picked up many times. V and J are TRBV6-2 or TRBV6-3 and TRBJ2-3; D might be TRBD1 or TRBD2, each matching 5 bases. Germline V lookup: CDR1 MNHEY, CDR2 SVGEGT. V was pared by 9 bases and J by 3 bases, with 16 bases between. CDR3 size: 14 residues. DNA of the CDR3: TGTGCCAGTCTCGAGGGACGGATTACAGATACGCAGTATTTT. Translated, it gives CASLEGRITDTQYF.

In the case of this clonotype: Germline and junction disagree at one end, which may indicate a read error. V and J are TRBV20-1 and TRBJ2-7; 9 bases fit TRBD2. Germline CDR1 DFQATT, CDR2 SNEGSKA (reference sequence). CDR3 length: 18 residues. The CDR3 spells CCARATPSLAGKPYEQYF. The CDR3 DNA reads TGCTGTGCTAGAGCTACCCCTTCCCTAGCGGGGAAACCCTACGAGCAGTACTTC.

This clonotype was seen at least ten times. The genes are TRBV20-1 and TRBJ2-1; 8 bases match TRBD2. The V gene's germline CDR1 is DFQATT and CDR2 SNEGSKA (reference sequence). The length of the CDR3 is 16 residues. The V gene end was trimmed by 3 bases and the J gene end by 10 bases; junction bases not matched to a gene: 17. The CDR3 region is CSARLGIAGSQEEQFF. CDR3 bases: TGCAGTGCTAGGTTGGGTATAGCGGGATCTCAAGAAGAGCAGTTCTTC.

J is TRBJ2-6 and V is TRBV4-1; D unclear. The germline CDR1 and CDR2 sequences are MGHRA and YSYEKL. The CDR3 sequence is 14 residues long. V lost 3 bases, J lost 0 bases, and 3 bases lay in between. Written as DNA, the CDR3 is TGCGCCAGCAGCCATGGCTCTGGGGCCAACGTCCTGACTTTC. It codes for CASSHGSGANVLTF.